The 17 T cell receptor beta chains below all came from one sample that was sequenced in a study of T cells in Graves' hyperthyroidism and ophthalmopathy. RNA transcripts yielded amplified TCR beta CDR3 regions. HTBI primers were employed in a first-round RT-PCR of the TCR CDR3. MiXCR was run by TCRdb on the multiplex PCR reads, yielding one entry per CDR3 protein. The sample includes hundreds of thousands of distinct CDR3 sequences, roughly 14% of them seen just once. Sequenced input: blood. The source of these receptors is a woman under 30 with Graves' hyperthyroidism.

This clonotype has more than one count but fewer than ten. The chain links TRBV7-9 to TRBJ2-1; TRBD2 agrees at 10 bases. Germline trimming cut 6 bases from V and 4 bases from J; bases unmatched to any gene: 15. CDR1 and CDR2 from the germline V gene are SEHNR and FQNEAQ (reference sequence). The CDR3 consists of 18 residues. The CDR3 loop reads CASSRGSGGAVSYNEQFF. DNA for the CDR3: TGTGCCAGCAGTCGGGGAAGCGGGGGGGCCGTATCGTACAATGAGCAGTTCTTC. The complete variable domain, with remaining parts taken from reference TRBV7-9 and TRBJ2-1, reads DTGVSQNPRHKITKRGQNVTFRCDPISEHNRLYWYRQTLGQGPEFLTYFQNEAQLEKSRLLSDRFSAERPKGSFSTLEIQRTEQGDSAMYLCASSRGSGGAVSYNEQFFGPGTRLTVL.

The chain links TRBV5-1 to TRBJ2-5, with D possibly being TRBD2 (5 bases). The CDR3 runs 15 residues. The V and J ends lost 1 base and 2 bases respectively, with 12 bases between them. CDR1 and CDR2 from the germline V gene are SGHRS and YFSETQ. The CDR3 here is CASSLYRDPQETQYF. The CDR3 coding sequence is TGCGCCAGCAGCTTGTACCGGGATCCTCAAGAGACCCAGTACTTC.

This clonotype was detected many times. The V and J genes are TRBV5-1 and TRBJ2-1; TRBD2 is a possible D gene (6 bases). CDR1 and CDR2 (germline): SGHRS, YFSETQ. Trimming stripped 0 bases from V and 9 bases from J, with 16 bases between. The CDR3 spans 15 residues. The DNA of the CDR3 is TGCGCCAGCAGCTTGGGAAGCGTGTGGGGAGGTGAGCAGTTCTTC. Its translation: CASSLGSVWGGEQFF.

At least ten counts were recorded for this clonotype. This chain uses TRBV27 with TRBJ1-3, with D possibly TRBD1 on 6 matching bases. The CDR3 runs to 16 residues. Trimming stripped 2 bases from V and 0 bases from J, with 11 bases between. Looked up from germline, CDR1 is MNHEY and CDR2 is SMNVEV (reference sequence). CDR3 amino acids: CASSLRGGSSGNTIYF. CDR3 coding DNA: TGTGCCAGCAGTTTAAGAGGGGGAAGCTCTGGAAACACCATATATTTT.

This clonotype was seen at least ten times. Here the CDR3 DNA reads TGTGCCAGCACCAGATGGGGGGAGCAGTACTTC. Its translation: CASTRWGEQYF. The genes are TRBV12-3 or TRBV12-4 and TRBJ2-7; D is possibly TRBD1 or TRBD2 (5 bases each). The CDR3 sequence is 11 residues long. V was shortened by 7 bases and J by 7 bases, with 11 bases between the two germline ends.

This clonotype showed up many times. This chain links TRBV20-1 with TRBJ1-6; 10 nucleotides match TRBD1. The ends lost 5 bases at V and 7 bases at J; junction bases unmatched: 8. There are 15 residues in the CDR3. The V gene's germline CDR1 is DFQATT and CDR2 SNEGSKA (reference sequence). The CDR3 loop reads CSARTGGTKNSPLHF. The CDR3 nucleotides are TGCAGTGCTCGGACAGGGGGTACGAAGAATTCACCCCTCCACTTT.

This clonotype has a count of ten or more. The rearrangement joins TRBV27 to TRBJ1-2; D not certain. Trimming left V 2 bases short and J 2 bases short, with 9 bases between. This CDR3 is built from 14 residues. In germline, CDR1 is MNHEY, CDR2 SMNVEV (reference sequence). The chain's CDR3 is CASSLTQRNYGYTF. CDR3 in DNA: TGTGCCAGCAGTTTAACCCAGCGAAACTATGGCTACACCTTC.

This clonotype was counted ten times or more. The rearrangement joins TRBV3-1 to TRBJ2-7; either TRBD1 or TRBD2 may fit D (5 bases each). The V end was cut by 3 bases, the J end by 1 base, with 13 bases between. Germline CDR1 reads LGHDT; CDR2 reads YNNKEL (reference sequence). The CDR3 has 15 amino acids. CDR3 sequence (DNA): TGTGCCAGCAGCCACGACGTGGGACCATCCTACGAGCAGTACTTC. This encodes CASSHDVGPSYEQYF.

This clonotype was recorded at least ten times. The chain links TRBV10-3 to TRBJ2-1, with TRBD2 matching 14 bases. The CDR3 is 16 amino acids. CDR1 and CDR2 from the germline V gene are ENHRY and SYGVKD. After removal of 6 bases from V and 7 bases from J, the junction contained 8 bases not matched to a gene. For the CDR3, the DNA is TGTGCCATCAGGGACCCGGGACTAGCGGGAGAGAATGAGCAGTTCTTC. The encoded protein is CAIRDPGLAGENEQFF.

The chain links TRBV9 to TRBJ2-7; TRBD1 or TRBD2 may be the D gene (7 bases each). The germline V gene encodes CDR1 SGDLS and CDR2 YYNGEE. V was shortened by 4 bases and J by 6 bases, with 14 bases between the two germline ends. This CDR3 contains 13 residues. The CDR3 sequence: CASSPTGEGEQYF. The CDR3 DNA follows: TGTGCCAGCAGCCCCACAGGGGAGGGCGAGCAGTACTTC.

The rearrangement links TRBV7-9 to TRBJ2-2; D may be TRBD1 (5 bases). The CDR3 is 13 residues long. V lost 3 bases, J lost 9 bases, and 11 bases lay in between. The germline CDR1 and CDR2 sequences are SEHNR and FQNEAQ (reference sequence). The CDR3 coding sequence is TGTGCCAGCAGCTTCAAGGGGAATTGGGAGCTGTTTTTT. Its translation is CASSFKGNWELFF.

This clonotype was seen a few times. The V and J genes are TRBV10-3 and TRBJ1-1, with 7 bases identical to TRBD1. The V and J ends lost 7 bases and 4 bases, in that order; junction bases with no gene match: 6. In germline, CDR1 is ENHRY, CDR2 SYGVKD. The CDR3 contains 13 residues. CDR3 nucleotide sequence: TGTGCCATCAAGGGGGCGGCGGCCACTGAAGCTTTCTTT. Protein sequence: CAIKGAAATEAFF.

V is TRBV12-3 or TRBV12-4 and J is TRBJ1-6; 8 nucleotides align to TRBD1. CDR3 length: 13 amino acids. V lost 6 bases and J lost 10; bases outside the gene matches: 5. The CDR3 here is CASRAGQVSPLHF. CDR3 sequence (DNA): TGTGCCAGCAGGGCGGGACAGGTGTCACCCCTCCACTTT.

This clonotype has ten or more counts. The gene calls are TRBV12-3 or TRBV12-4 and TRBJ1-1; D not certain. V lost 1 base to trimming and J lost 7 bases, with 7 bases between them. The CDR3 runs 12 residues. CDR3 sequence (DNA): TGTGCCAGCAGTTTAGGGACCTTTGAAGCTTTCTTT. Translated, it gives CASSLGTFEAFF.

The chain couples TRBV24-1 to TRBJ2-1; D remains ambiguous. The CDR3 covers 11 residues. The germline gives CDR1 KGHDR, CDR2 SFDVKD. Trimming cost V 3 bases and J 7 bases, with 3 bases left between them. The chain's CDR3 is CATSDMNEQFF. CDR3 bases: TGTGCCACCAGTGATATGAATGAGCAGTTCTTC.

In this sample, this clonotype turned up many times. CDR3 bases: TGCAGTGCTTGCCCCAGAAACCGAGCGAACACTGAAGCTTTCTTT. It yields the protein CSACPRNRANTEAFF. The J gene is TRBJ1-1, the V gene TRBV20-1; D is uncertain. Trimming took off 5 bases at V and 1 base at J, with 17 bases between the two ends. Germline loops: CDR1 DFQATT, CDR2 SNEGSKA (reference sequence). This CDR3 spans 15 amino acids.

The V call is TRBV7-9, the J call TRBJ2-7; TRBD1 matches at 9 bases. CDR1 and CDR2 from the germline V gene are SEHNR and FQNEAQ (reference sequence). The CDR3 length is 16 residues. Unmatched junction bases numbered 14, after V lost 8 bases and J lost 3 bases. The CDR3 nucleotides are TGTGCCAGCGCCTCGCGGACAGGGGATGGGCTCTACGAGCAGTACTTC. The encoded protein is CASASRTGDGLYEQYF.